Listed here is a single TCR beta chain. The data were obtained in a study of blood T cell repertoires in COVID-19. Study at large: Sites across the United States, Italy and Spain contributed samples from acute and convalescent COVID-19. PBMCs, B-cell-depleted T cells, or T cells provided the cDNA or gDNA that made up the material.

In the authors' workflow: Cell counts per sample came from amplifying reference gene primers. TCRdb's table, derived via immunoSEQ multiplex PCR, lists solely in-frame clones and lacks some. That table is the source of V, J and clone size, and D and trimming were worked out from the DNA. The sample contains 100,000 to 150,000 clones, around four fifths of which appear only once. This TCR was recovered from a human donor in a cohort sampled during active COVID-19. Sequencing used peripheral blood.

The CDR3 coding sequence is TGTGCCACCAGTGATTTGGGGTCGGGTCTAGCCCTCAGTACGCAGTATTTT. Encoded protein: CATSDLGSGLALSTQYF. The chain links TRBV24-1 to TRBJ2-3, with TRBD2 as a possible D gene (5 bases). Trimming shortened V by 0 bases and J by 8 bases, and 20 bases separated the two germline ends. This CDR3 has 17 amino acids. Germline V gene sequence: CDR1 KGHDR, CDR2 SFDVKD.